Here is one TCR beta chain with its context. The antigen it binds to is not known. No per-base quality is available; no much larger clone lies one base away. TCRbeta CDR3 regions were amplified from genomic DNA by means of the immunoSEQ Assay, a bias-controlled multiplex PCR. Regarding the original processing steps: Within the assay, amplification of reference gene primers was used to estimate how many nucleated cells each sample contained. To quantify the absolute abundance of each unique TCRbeta CDR3 rearrangement, sequence reads were collapsed and filtered. For each sample, productive Simpson clonality was calculated as the square root of Simpson's diversity index over productive rearrangements. Not all clones reach the TCRdb copy of this immuneACCESS table, which keeps in-frame sequences only. Checked studies attribute under half of the gap to unresolved V genes and leave the rest unexplained. V, J and clone size reflect that table, while D and trimming were determined from the DNA. The sample table records 200,000 to 300,000 clones; about 80% of these occur just once. The ten largest clones take up roughly 10% of the sample.

The trim is 7 bases for V and 4 bases for J, with a gap of 13 bases between the germline ends. The CDR3 has 14 amino acids, counting the end cysteine and phenylalanine. The read is trimmed to its CDR3 DNA, 42 bases read in frame from base 1. According to the germline V gene, CDR1 reads MDHEN and CDR2 reads SYDVKM. The source of the sample is a study of blood T cell repertoires in COVID-19 (dated by TCRdb to about 2020). Study-wide context: Samples from collaborators originated in the United States, Italy and Spain and spanned both the acute and convalescent phases of COVID-19. HLA class I and class II types, where available, came from metadata supplied by the sample provider rather than from assay-based typing. Nearly every sample came with metadata listing a de-identified subject ID, COVID-19 status, age in years and sex. A freely available public database, intended as a resource for researchers studying the immune response to SARS-CoV-2, is where the repertoires were released. Subjects who had been exposed to COVID-19, were actively infected with it, or had recovered from it provided the deeply sampled blood TCRbeta repertoires that made up the dataset. Samples were obtained from the ongoing ImmuneRACE study (first 160 participants) and from 1,254 subjects provided by 6 global collaborators. The prospective study material was composed of cDNA or gDNA derived from T cells, B-cell-depleted T cells, or PBMCs. Here is what the overall study found, with its caveats: The quantity of clinical and demographic metadata differed by source and by participant and was supplied without curation.

Whole blood was collected in K2EDTA tubes by collaborating institutions according to the institutions' own protocols. For TCRbeta analysis, collaborators shipped samples in one of three forms: frozen whole blood, isolated PBMCs, or DNA extracted from either of those sample types. The rearranged chain carries TRBV28 and TRBJ2-2, and perhaps TRBD2 as D gene, on 6 matching bases. This receptor was obtained from a woman of 80 years or more with acute or convalescent COVID-19. Sequences were obtained from peripheral blood. The DNA sequence is given as TGTGCCAGCAACCCGGGACTCTTCACCGGGGAGCTGTTTTTT. This is translated as CASNPGLFTGELFF.